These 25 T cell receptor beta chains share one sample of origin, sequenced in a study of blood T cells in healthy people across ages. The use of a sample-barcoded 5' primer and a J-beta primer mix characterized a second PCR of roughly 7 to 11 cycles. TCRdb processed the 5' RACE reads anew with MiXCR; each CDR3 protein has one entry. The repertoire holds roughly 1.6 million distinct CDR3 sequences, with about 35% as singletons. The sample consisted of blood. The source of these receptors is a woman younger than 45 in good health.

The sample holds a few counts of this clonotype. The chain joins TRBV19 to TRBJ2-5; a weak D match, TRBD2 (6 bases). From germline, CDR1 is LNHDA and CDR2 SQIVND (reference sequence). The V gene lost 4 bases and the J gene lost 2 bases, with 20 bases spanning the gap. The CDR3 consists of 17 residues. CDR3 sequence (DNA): TGTGCCAGTAGTACCCGAACCCCGACTAGATCACAAGAGACCCAGTACTTC. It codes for CASSTRTPTRSQETQYF.

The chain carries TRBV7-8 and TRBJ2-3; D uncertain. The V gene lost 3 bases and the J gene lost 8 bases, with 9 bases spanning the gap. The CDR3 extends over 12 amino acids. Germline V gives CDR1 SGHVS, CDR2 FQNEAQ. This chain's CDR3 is CASSFTSGTQYF. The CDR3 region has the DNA TGTGCCAGCAGCTTTACTTCAGGTACGCAGTATTTT.

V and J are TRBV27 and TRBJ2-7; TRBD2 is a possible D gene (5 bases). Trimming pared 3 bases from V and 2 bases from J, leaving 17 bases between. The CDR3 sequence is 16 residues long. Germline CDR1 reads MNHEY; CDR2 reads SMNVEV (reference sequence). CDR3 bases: TGTGCCAGCAGTTTGGTGGCGGGCGTTATAGCCTACGAGCAGTACTTC. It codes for CASSLVAGVIAYEQYF.

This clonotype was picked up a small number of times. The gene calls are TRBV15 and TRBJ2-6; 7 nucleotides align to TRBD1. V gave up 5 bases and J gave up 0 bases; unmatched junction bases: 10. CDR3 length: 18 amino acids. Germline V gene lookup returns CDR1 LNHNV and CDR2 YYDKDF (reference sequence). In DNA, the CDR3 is TGTGCCACCAGCGGCGGACAGGCCTCATTCTCTGGGGCCAACGTCCTGACTTTC. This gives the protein CATSGGQASFSGANVLTF.

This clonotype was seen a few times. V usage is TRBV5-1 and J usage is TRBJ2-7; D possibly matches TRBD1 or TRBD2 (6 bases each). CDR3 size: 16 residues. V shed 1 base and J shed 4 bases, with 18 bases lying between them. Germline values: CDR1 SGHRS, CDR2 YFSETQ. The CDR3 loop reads CASSLMRDKEPYEQYF. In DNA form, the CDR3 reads TGCGCCAGCAGCTTGATGCGGGACAAAGAACCGTACGAGCAGTACTTC.

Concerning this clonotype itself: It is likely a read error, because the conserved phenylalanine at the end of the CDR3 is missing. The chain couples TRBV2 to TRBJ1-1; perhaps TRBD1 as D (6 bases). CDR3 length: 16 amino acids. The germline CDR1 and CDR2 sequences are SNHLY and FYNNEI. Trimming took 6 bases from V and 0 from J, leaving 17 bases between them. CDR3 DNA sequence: TGTGCCAGCAGCGACCTTCTGGGACACCTGAACACTGAAGCTTTCTTG. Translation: CASSDLLGHLNTEAFL.

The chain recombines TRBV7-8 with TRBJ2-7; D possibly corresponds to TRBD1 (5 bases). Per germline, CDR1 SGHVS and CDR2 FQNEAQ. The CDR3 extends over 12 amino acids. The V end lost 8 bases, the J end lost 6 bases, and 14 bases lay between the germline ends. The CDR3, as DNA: TGTGCCAGCCTTGGAGTTGGGGCCGAGCAGTACTTC. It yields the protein CASLGVGAEQYF.

In DNA form, the CDR3 reads TGTGCCAGCAGCTCGCATTTGTTCCAAGTGATGGCTTTCTTT. This sequence encodes CASSSHLFQVMAFF. V gene TRBV5-5 combines with J gene TRBJ1-1; no firm D call. Germline V gene data show CDR1 as SGHKS and CDR2 as YYEKEE (reference sequence). The V and J ends lost 3 bases and 11 bases respectively, with 20 bases between them. This CDR3 spans 14 amino acids.

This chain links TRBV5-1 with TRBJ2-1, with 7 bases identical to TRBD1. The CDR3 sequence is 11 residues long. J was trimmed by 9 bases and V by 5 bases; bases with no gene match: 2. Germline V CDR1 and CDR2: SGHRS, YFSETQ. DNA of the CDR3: TGCGCCAGCAGACGGGACAGTGAGCAGTTCTTC. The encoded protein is CASRRDSEQFF.

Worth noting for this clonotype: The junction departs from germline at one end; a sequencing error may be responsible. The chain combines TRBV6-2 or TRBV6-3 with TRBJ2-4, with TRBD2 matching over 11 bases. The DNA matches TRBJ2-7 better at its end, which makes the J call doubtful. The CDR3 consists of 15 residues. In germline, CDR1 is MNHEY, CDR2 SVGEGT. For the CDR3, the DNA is TGTGCCGGCAGCTCGACTAGCGGGGTTTCCTACGAGCAGTACTTC. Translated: CAGSSTSGVSYEQYF.

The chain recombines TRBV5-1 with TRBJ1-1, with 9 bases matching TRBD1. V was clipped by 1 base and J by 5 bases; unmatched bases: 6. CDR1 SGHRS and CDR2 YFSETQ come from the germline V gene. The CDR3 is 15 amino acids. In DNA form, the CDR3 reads TGCGCCAGCAGCTTGAGCACAGGGGGCAATACTGAAGCTTTCTTT. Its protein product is CASSLSTGGNTEAFF.

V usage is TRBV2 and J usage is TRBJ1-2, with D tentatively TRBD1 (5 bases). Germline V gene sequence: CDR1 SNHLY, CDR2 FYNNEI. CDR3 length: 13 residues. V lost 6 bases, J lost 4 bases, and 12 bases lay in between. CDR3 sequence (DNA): TGTGCCAGCAGAGAGGGACGGATCTATGGCTACACCTTC. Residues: CASREGRIYGYTF.

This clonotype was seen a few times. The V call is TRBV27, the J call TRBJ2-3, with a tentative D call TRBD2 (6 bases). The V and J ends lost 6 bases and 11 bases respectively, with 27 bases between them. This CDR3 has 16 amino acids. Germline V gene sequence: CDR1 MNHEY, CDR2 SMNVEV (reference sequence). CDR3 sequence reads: CASRELGAGKGLVQYF. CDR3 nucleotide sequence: TGTGCCAGCAGGGAGCTAGGGGCGGGAAAGGGTCTAGTGCAGTATTTT.

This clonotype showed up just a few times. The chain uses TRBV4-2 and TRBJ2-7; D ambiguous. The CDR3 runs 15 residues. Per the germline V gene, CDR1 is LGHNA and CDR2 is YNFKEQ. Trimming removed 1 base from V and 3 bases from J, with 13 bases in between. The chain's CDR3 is CASSQVRLVDYEQYF. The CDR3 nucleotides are TGTGCCAGCAGCCAAGTTCGGCTAGTAGACTACGAGCAGTACTTC.

The CDR3 loop reads CSARWRGATDTQYF. CDR3 nucleotide sequence: TGCAGTGCTAGGTGGAGGGGAGCCACAGATACGCAGTATTTT. The chain is built from TRBV20-1 and TRBJ2-3, with D perhaps TRBD2 (6 bases). Looked up from germline, CDR1 is DFQATT and CDR2 is SNEGSKA (reference sequence). This CDR3 is built from 14 residues. Trimming left V 3 bases short and J 2 bases short, with 12 bases between.

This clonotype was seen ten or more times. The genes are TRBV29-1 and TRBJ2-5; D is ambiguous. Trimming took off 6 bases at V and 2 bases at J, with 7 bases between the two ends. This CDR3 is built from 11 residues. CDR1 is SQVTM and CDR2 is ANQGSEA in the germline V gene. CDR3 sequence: CSVQFQETQYF. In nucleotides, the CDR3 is TGCAGCGTACAATTTCAAGAGACCCAGTACTTC.

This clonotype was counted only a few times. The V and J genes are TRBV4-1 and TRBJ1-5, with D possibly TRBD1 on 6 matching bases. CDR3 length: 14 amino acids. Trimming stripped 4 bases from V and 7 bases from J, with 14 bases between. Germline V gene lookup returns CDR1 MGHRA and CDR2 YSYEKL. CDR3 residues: CASSLAPGGQPQHF. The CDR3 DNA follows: TGCGCCAGCAGCCTAGCTCCGGGGGGCCAGCCCCAGCATTTT.

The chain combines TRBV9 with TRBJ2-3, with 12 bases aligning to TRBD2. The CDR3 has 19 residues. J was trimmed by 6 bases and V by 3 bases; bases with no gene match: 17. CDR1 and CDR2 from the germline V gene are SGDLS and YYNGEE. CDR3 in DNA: TGTGCCAGCAGCGCGATACTAGCGGGGGGACCCCTAAGAGGGGATACGCAGTATTTT. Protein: CASSAILAGGPLRGDTQYF. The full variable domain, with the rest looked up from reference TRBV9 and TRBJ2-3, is DSGVTQTPKHLITATGQRVTLRCSPRSGDLSVYWYQQSLDQGLQFLIQYYNGEERAKGNILERFSAQQFPDLHSELNLSSLELGDSALYFCASSAILAGGPLRGDTQYFGPGTRLTVL.

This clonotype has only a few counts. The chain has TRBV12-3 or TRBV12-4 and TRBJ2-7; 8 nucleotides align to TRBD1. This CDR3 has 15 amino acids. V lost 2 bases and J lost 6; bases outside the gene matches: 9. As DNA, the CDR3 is TGTGCCAGCAGTTTATTTCGGGACAGGCGGCGCGAGCAGTACTTC. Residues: CASSLFRDRRREQYF.

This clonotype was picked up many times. CDR3 residues: CASSQRGGVEQYF. The CDR3 DNA follows: TGCGCCAGCAGCCAAAGGGGGGGGGTCGAGCAGTACTTC. V and J are TRBV4-1 and TRBJ2-7, with D perhaps TRBD2 (7 bases). Germline CDR1 and CDR2: MGHRA and YSYEKL. The V end was cut by 2 bases, the J end by 6 bases, with 11 bases between. This CDR3 spans 13 amino acids.

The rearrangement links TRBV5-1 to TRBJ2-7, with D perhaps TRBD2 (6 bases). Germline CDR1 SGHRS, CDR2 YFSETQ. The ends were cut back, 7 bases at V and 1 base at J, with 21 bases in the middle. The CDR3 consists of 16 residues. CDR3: CASGWGLRGYSYEQYF. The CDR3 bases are TGCGCCAGCGGCTGGGGCTTGCGGGGCTATTCCTACGAGCAGTACTTC. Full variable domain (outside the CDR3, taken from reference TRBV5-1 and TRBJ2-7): KAGVTQTPRYLIKTRGQQVTLSCSPISGHRSVSWYQQTPGQGLQFLFEYFSETQRNKGNFPGRFSGRQFSNSRSEMNVSTLELGDSALYLCASGWGLRGYSYEQYFGPGTRLTVT.

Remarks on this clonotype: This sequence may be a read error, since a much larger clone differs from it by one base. The CDR3 protein is CASSMGSGTSDSCEQYF. The CDR3 region has the DNA TGTGCCAGCAGTATGGGGTCGGGAACTTCCGATTCCTGCGAGCAGTACTTC. The gene calls are TRBV12-3 or TRBV12-4 and TRBJ2-4; TRBD2 might be the D (5 bases). The DNA end is more similar to TRBJ2-7, so the J call may be wrong. The CDR3 contains 17 residues.

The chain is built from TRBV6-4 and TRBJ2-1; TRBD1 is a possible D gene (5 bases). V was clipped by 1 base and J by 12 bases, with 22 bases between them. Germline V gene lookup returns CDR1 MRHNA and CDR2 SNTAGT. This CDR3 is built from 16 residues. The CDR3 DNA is TGTGCCAGCAGTGACTACAGTGGGGCCAGTCCCGATGGGCAGTTCTTC. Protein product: CASSDYSGASPDGQFF.

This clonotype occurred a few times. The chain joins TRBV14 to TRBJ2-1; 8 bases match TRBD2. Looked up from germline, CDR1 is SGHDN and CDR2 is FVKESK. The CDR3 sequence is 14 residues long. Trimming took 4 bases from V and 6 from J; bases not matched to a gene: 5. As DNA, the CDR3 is TGTGCCAGCAGCCGCCGACTAGCGACCAATGAGCAGTTCTTC. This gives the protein CASSRRLATNEQFF.

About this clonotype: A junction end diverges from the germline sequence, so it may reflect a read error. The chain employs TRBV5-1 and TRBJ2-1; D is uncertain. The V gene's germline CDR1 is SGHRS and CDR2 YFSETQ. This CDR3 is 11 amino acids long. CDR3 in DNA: TGCGCCAGCAGCTTGGCGGCGGAGCAGTGCTTC. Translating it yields CASSLAAEQCF.